Listed below are T cell receptor beta chains from one sample, sequenced in a study of cytotoxic CD8 clonotypes in ibrutinib-treated CLL. Assay: immunoSEQ multiplex PCR; the TCRdb copy retains only in-frame clones and omits some. This sample has about 140,000 clones, with 85% to 95% found just once. Sample: PBMCs, taken after 12 months of ibrutinib treatment. These TCRs come from a human donor with chronic lymphocytic leukemia. CDR3s include the opening cysteine and the closing phenylalanine or tryptophan.

v_call	j_call	cdr3_aa
TRBV30	TRBJ2-7	CAWRRGEIEQYF
TRBV4-1	TRBJ1-1	CASSQAYGQIKEGTEAFF
TRBV9	TRBJ2-7	CASSVESGGVEQYF
TRBV7-2	TRBJ1-4	CASSLVNQPYNEKLFF
TRBV9	TRBJ2-3	CASSGWDQSTDTQYF
TRBV14	TRBJ2-3	CASSQEWRDTQYF
TRBV15	TRBJ2-7	CATSRVGGEQYF
TRBV7-6	TRBJ1-1	CASSLGPGMNTEAFF
TRBV6-6	TRBJ1-1	CASSATAEAFF
TRBV20-1	TRBJ2-1	CSASPYEQFF
TRBV6-6	TRBJ2-1	CASIPAGGTDEQFF
TRBV28	TRBJ2-7	CASSSILIGTYEQYF
TRBV30	TRBJ2-3	CAWMGADTQYF
TRBV28	TRBJ2-7	CASSSRTSVSFEQYF
TRBV27	TRBJ1-1	CASSWDRLNTEAFF
TRBV20-1	TRBJ2-1	CRTLRGDEQFF
TRBV18	TRBJ2-1	CASSPALVGVYNEQFF
TRBV28	TRBJ1-2	CASSLEVGKGYTF
TRBV18	TRBJ2-7	CASSPPQGEQYF
TRBV7-2	TRBJ2-1	CASSRGEARNEQFF
TRBV1	TRBJ2-3	CTSSQVRTSGGSTDTQYF
TRBV2	TRBJ1-1	CASIKTPRDRGQSFF
TRBV11-2	TRBJ2-3	CASSRDSVTDTQYF
TRBV6-6	TRBJ1-5	CASRIDRANQPQHF
TRBV28	TRBJ2-1	CASSVSTKAGQGEQFF
TRBV14	TRBJ2-7	CASSQVGQFYEQYF